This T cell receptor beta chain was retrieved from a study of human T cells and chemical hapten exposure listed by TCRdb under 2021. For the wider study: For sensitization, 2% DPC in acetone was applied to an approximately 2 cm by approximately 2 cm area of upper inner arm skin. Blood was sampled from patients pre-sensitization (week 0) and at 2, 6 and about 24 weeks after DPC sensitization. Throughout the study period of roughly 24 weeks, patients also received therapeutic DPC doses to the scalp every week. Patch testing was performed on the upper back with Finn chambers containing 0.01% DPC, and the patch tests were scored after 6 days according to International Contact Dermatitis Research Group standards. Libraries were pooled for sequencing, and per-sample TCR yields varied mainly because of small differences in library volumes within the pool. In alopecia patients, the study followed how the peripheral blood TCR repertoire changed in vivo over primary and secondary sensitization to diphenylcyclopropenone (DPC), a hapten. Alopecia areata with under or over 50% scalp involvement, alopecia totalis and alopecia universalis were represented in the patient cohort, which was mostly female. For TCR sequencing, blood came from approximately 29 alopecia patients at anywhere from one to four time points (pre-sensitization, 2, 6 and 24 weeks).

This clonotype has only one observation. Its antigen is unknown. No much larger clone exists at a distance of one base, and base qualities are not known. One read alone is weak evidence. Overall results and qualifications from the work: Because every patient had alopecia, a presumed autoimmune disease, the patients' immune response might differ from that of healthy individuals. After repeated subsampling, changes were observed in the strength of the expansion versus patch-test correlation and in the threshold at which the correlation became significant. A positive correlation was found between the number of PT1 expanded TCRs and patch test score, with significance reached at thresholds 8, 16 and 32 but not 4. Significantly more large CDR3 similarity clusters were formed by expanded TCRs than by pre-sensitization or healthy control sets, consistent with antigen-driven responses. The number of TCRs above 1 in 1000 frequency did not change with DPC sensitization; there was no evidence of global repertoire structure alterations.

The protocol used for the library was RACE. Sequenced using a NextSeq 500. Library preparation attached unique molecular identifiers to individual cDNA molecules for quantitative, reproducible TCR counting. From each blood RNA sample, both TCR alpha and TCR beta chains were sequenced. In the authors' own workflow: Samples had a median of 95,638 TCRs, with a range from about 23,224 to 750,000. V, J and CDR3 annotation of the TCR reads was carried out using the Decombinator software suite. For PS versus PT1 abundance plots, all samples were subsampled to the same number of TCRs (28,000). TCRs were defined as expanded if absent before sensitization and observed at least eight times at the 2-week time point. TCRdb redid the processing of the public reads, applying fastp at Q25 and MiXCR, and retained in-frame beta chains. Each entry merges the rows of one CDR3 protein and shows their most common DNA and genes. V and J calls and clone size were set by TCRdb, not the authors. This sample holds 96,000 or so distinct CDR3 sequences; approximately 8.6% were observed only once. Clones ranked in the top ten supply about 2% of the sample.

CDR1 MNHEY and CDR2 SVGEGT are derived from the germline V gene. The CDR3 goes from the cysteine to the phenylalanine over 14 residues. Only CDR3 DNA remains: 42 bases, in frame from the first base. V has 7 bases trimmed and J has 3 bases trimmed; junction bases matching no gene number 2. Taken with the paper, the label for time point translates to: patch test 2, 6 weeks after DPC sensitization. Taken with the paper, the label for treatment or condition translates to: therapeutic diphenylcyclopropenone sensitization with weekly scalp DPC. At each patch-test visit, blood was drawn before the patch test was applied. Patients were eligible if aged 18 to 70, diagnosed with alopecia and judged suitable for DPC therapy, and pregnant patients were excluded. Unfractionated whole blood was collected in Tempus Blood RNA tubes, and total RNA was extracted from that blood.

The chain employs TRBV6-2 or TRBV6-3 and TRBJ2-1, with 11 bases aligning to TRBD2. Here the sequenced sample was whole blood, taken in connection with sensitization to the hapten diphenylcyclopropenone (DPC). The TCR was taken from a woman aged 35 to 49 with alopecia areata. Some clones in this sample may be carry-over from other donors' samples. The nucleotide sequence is TGTGCCAGCACCGGGACTAGCGGCTACAATGAGCAGTTCTTC. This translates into CASTGTSGYNEQFF.